This T cell receptor beta chain was obtained from a study of T cell responses to AZD1222 COVID-19 vaccine. Clones were sequenced by immunoSEQ multiplex PCR, and TCRdb holds only the in-frame ones, with some missing. The table has approximately 150,000 clones, approximately 90% seen once; the top ten hold about 4.1%. The study, taken as a whole, reports: Unmutated variant regions are reportedly the target of nearly half of TCRs that are spike-specific. A rise in Spike-specific TCR breadth and depth followed two AZD1222 doses.

Only one count was recorded for this clone. Its specificity is not known. This CDR3 is 14 amino acids long. Germline loops: CDR1 PRHDT, CDR2 FYEKMQ (reference sequence). V lost 3 bases, J lost 6 bases, and 4 bases stayed unmatched. V and J are TRBV13 and TRBJ1-4; the match to TRBD1 covers 7 bases. This clonotype was sampled from an adult who received the AZD1222 COVID-19 vaccine. Sequences were derived from peripheral blood, sampled 28 days after the second AZD1222 dose. CDR3 sequence: CASSLGRGDEKLFF. CDR3 DNA: TGTGCCAGCAGCTTGGGCAGGGGGGATGAAAAACTGTTTTTT.